The T cell receptor (beta chain) described here comes from a study of blood T cell repertoires in COVID-19. Germline V gene lookup returns CDR1 SQVTM and CDR2 ANQGSEA. The CDR3 consists of 13 residues. V was clipped by 6 bases and J by 8 bases, with 19 bases between them. TCRdb keeps only in-frame clones here, not all; method: immunoSEQ multiplex PCR. The sample contains roughly 330,000 clones, about 90% of which appear only once. This TCR was sampled from a woman in her thirties who had recovered from COVID-19. The sequenced sample was PBMCs or T cells enriched from blood (not recorded which). This sequence joins TRBV29-1 and TRBJ1-2; the D gene is possibly TRBD1 (6 bases). The CDR3 nucleotides are TGCAGCGTCCAGCCCGGGACATCGGGAGGCTACACCTTC. Amino acid sequence: CSVQPGTSGGYTF.